The 27 T cell receptor beta chains below come from one sample, sequenced in a study of regulatory T cells in long-lasting Graves disease. Time point here: newly diagnosed GD, antithyroid drugs for less than 3 months. Preparation of the TCR library used RNA extracted from PBMCs. Both iRepertoire HTBI primers and Arm-PCR of CDR3 regions were used to build the TCR beta libraries. In TCRdb, the multiplex PCR reads were re-called with MiXCR into one record per CDR3 protein. The profile covers about 420,000 distinct CDR3 sequences, with roughly 15% appearing a single time and 23% taken by the ten largest. These data were also reused for a study on T cells in Graves' hyperthyroidism and ophthalmopathy.

Sequences were derived from peripheral blood mononuclear cells (PBMCs), sampled at new diagnosis, from a patient treated with antithyroid drugs. Source of these receptors: a young woman with Graves disease.

The chain links TRBV12-5 to TRBJ2-1; either TRBD1 or TRBD2 may fit D (7 bases each). Trimming removed 3 bases from V and 3 bases from J, with 18 bases in between. The length of the CDR3 is 17 residues. Germline CDR1 reads LGHNT; CDR2 reads FRNRAP. CDR3 sequence: CASGFVGEGAVYNEQFF. For the CDR3, the DNA is TGTGCTAGTGGTTTCGTAGGGGAGGGGGCCGTCTACAATGAGCAGTTCTTC.

Only a few counts were recorded for this clonotype. The V call is TRBV6-1, the J call TRBJ2-7; D call uncertain. V was cut by 5 bases and J by 7 bases, with 15 bases left in between. CDR3 length equals 13 residues. Germline V lookup: CDR1 MNHNS, CDR2 SASEGT. The DNA of the CDR3 is TGTGCCAGCAGTCACCCTCAGGCTAGTGAGCAGTACTTC. This translates into CASSHPQASEQYF.

V usage is TRBV18 and J usage is TRBJ2-5; D is possibly TRBD2 (6 bases). Germline loops: CDR1 KGHSH, CDR2 LQKENI. This CDR3 is built from 13 residues. The V gene lost 5 bases and the J gene lost 8 bases, with 15 bases spanning the gap. The CDR3 region has the DNA TGTGCCAGCTCAGTCGCAGCGGAGGGTACCCAGTACTTC. It translates to CASSVAAEGTQYF.

Of note for this clonotype: Being one base from a much bigger clone, this may be a read error. The chain is built from TRBV6-1 and TRBJ2-1, with D uncertain. This CDR3 has 15 amino acids. V was cut by 4 bases and J by 3 bases, with 13 bases left in between. The germline gives CDR1 MNHNS, CDR2 SASEGT. The CDR3 DNA follows: TGTGCCAGCAGTGCCCGGATGACTGACTACAATGAGCAGTTCTTC. Protein: CASSARMTDYNEQFF.

This clonotype was seen at least ten times. V usage is TRBV12-3 or TRBV12-4 and J usage is TRBJ2-7, with 8 bases lining up with TRBD2. This CDR3 spans 14 amino acids. Trimming at V came to 2 bases and at J to 4 bases, leaving 4 bases not matched to a gene. CDR3 DNA sequence: TGTGCCAGCAGTTTACCGGGACTAGGGTACGAGCAGTACTTC. It specifies CASSLPGLGYEQYF.

The V call is TRBV29-1, the J call TRBJ2-3; D is unclear. This CDR3 region has 13 residues. The V end lost 4 bases, the J end lost 0 bases, and 8 bases lay between the germline ends. CDR1 is SQVTM and CDR2 is ANQGSEA in the germline V gene. The CDR3 nucleotides are TGCAGCGTTGGGATGCAAAGCACAGATACGCAGTATTTT. This encodes CSVGMQSTDTQYF.

Note on this clonotype: It differs at one base from a far larger clone, so likely a read error. The chain links TRBV14 to TRBJ2-7, with D perhaps TRBD2 (5 bases). Germline CDR1 is SGHDN and CDR2 is FVKESK. The CDR3 length is 11 residues. Trimming stripped 8 bases from V and 7 bases from J, with 12 bases between. This CDR3 reads CASGRDNEQYF. The CDR3, as DNA: TGTGCCAGCGGGAGAGACAATGAGCAGTACTTC. The variable domain in full, completed from reference TRBV14 and TRBJ2-7, reads EAGVTQFPSHSVIEKGQTVTLRCDPISGHDNLYWYRRVMGKEIKFLLHFVKESKQDESGMPNNRFLAERTGGTYSTLKVQPAELEDSGVYFCASGRDNEQYFGPGTRLTVT.

This clonotype has only a few counts. An end of the junction does not agree with germline; a read error may underlie this. V and J are TRBV4-1 and TRBJ1-2; D is unclear. Per germline, CDR1 MGHRA and CDR2 YSYEKL. CDR3 size: 14 residues. The CDR3 is CASSQVGTAHPFFF. DNA for the CDR3: TGCGCCAGCAGCCAAGTGGGCACGGCCCACCCTTTTTTCTTC.

This clonotype appeared a few times. This rearrangement joins TRBV5-4 to TRBJ1-1; D not certain. V lost 4 bases, J lost 3 bases, and 10 bases lay in between. The CDR3 runs to 13 residues. Germline V lookup: CDR1 SGHNT, CDR2 YYREEE (reference sequence). CDR3 in amino acids: CASSAGDYTEAFF. In nucleotides, the CDR3 is TGTGCCAGCAGCGCAGGAGACTACACTGAAGCTTTCTTT.

Concerning this clonotype itself: The junction departs from germline at one end; a sequencing error may be responsible. CDR3 amino acids: CASSFASGTSGSSYEQYF. The CDR3 DNA reads TGTGCTAGCAGCTTCGCCTCCGGGACTAGCGGTTCCTCCTACGAGCAGTACTTC. The chain carries TRBV7-7 and TRBJ2-7; 11 nucleotides agree with TRBD2. The CDR3 extends over 18 amino acids. Germline-derived CDR1 and CDR2 are SSHAT and FNYEAQ (reference sequence).

This clonotype was observed at least ten times. This chain connects TRBV3-1 to TRBJ2-3; D uncertain. Trimming left V 0 bases short and J 2 bases short, with 9 bases between. CDR3 length: 15 residues. From germline, CDR1 is LGHDT and CDR2 YNNKEL (reference sequence). The DNA for the CDR3 is TGTGCCAGCAGCCAAGAGGGCACCCCCACAGATACGCAGTATTTT. It is translated as CASSQEGTPTDTQYF.

This clonotype has a count of ten or more. V is TRBV20-1 and J is TRBJ2-3, with D perhaps matching TRBD1 or TRBD2 (5 bases each). CDR1 and CDR2 (germline): DFQATT, SNEGSKA (reference sequence). The V gene lost 0 bases and the J gene lost 1 base, with 14 bases spanning the gap. The CDR3 consists of 16 residues. CDR3 loop: CSARDPFEGRTDTQYF. For the CDR3, the DNA is TGCAGTGCTAGAGACCCCTTCGAGGGGCGCACAGATACGCAGTATTTT.

In this sample, this clonotype turned up many times. The chain employs TRBV30 and TRBJ1-2; maybe TRBD1 (5 bases). Trimming took off 1 base at V and 5 bases at J, with 11 bases between the two ends. Germline CDR1 reads GTSNPN; CDR2 reads SVGIG (reference sequence). This CDR3 spans 13 amino acids. The chain's CDR3 is CAWSGGGSYGYTF. CDR3 nucleotide sequence: TGTGCCTGGAGTGGGGGGGGTTCTTATGGCTACACCTTC. Complete variable domain (other parts from reference TRBV30 and TRBJ1-2): SQTIHQWPATLVQPVGSPLSLECTVEGTSNPNLYWYRQAAGRGLQLLFYSVGIGQISSEVPQNLSASRPQDRQFILSSKKLLLSDSGFYLCAWSGGGSYGYTFGSGTRLTVV.

This clonotype has at least ten counts. This chain uses TRBV11-1 with TRBJ2-7; TRBD1 agrees at 9 bases. The CDR3 sequence is 14 residues long. Germline V gives CDR1 SGHAT, CDR2 FQDESV (reference sequence). V trimming: 8 bases; J trimming: 2 bases; junction bases outside the gene matches: 7. The CDR3 loop reads CASEPGQGTYEQYF. CDR3 bases: TGTGCCAGCGAGCCGGGACAGGGAACCTACGAGCAGTACTTC.

This clonotype was counted many times. CDR3 residues: CASSLASGSSYNEQFF. The CDR3 coding sequence is TGTGCCAGCAGTTTAGCCAGCGGGAGCTCCTACAATGAGCAGTTCTTC. The genes are TRBV27 and TRBJ2-1; TRBD2 agrees at 8 bases. Germline V lookup: CDR1 MNHEY, CDR2 SMNVEV (reference sequence). Losses at the gene ends were 2 bases for V and 0 bases for J; bases not matched to a gene: 3. The CDR3 has 16 residues.

This clonotype was counted ten times or more. Here the CDR3 DNA reads TGTGCCAGCAGTTTGTGGGGAGGGGATACGCAGTATTTT. Protein: CASSLWGGDTQYF. This chain joins TRBV27 and TRBJ2-3; TRBD2 agrees at 7 bases. The V and J ends lost 3 bases and 6 bases, in that order; junction bases with no gene match: 3. Germline CDR1 reads MNHEY; CDR2 reads SMNVEV (reference sequence). The CDR3 runs 13 residues.

The gene calls are TRBV11-2 and TRBJ2-7; maybe TRBD1 (6 bases). Trimming pared 5 bases from V and 0 bases from J, leaving 14 bases between. Germline V CDR1 and CDR2: SGHAT, FQNNGV. The CDR3 is 15 residues long. CDR3 sequence (DNA): TGTGCCAGCAGCCGGGGACAACCGGGCTCCTACGAGCAGTACTTC. It specifies CASSRGQPGSYEQYF.

Ten or more counts support this clonotype. V gene TRBV7-9 combines with J gene TRBJ1-1; 7 nucleotides line up with TRBD1. Germline CDR1 SEHNR, CDR2 FQNEAQ (reference sequence). There are 14 residues in the CDR3. After removal of 4 bases from V and 4 bases from J, the junction contained 6 bases not matched to a gene. CDR3 sequence (DNA): TGTGCCAGCAGCTCTACAACAGGGGCCACTGAAGCTTTCTTT. Translation gives CASSSTTGATEAFF.

A few counts support this clonotype. This likely comes from a read error, as the CDR3 has no conserved phenylalanine or tryptophan at its end. The V gene is TRBV20-1, the J gene TRBJ2-7; D unclear. This CDR3 spans 15 amino acids. The V gene's germline CDR1 is DFQATT and CDR2 SNEGSKA (reference sequence). The V gene lost 0 bases and the J gene lost 3 bases, with 15 bases spanning the gap. CDR3 sequence (DNA): TGCAGTGCTAGAGATGGAACTACTTCCTACTACGAGCAGTACCTC. Its translation is CSARDGTTSYYEQYL.

This clonotype has ten or more counts. V usage is TRBV12-3 or TRBV12-4 and J usage is TRBJ2-7, with 8 nucleotides matching TRBD1. After removal of 5 bases from V and 4 bases from J, the junction contained 7 bases not matched to a gene. CDR3 size: 14 residues. CDR3 protein: CASSPTGERYEQYF. The CDR3 DNA follows: TGTGCCAGCAGTCCGACAGGGGAAAGGTACGAGCAGTACTTC.

This clonotype has a count of ten or more. The chain links TRBV28 to TRBJ2-6, with D hard to call. This CDR3 is built from 16 residues. CDR1 and CDR2 from the germline V gene are MDHEN and SYDVKM. Deletions cut 6 bases from V and 2 bases from J, with 14 bases between. In DNA form, the CDR3 reads TGTGCCAGCAGGCCCCACGGGCAAACTGGGGCCAACGTCCTGACTTTC. Translation: CASRPHGQTGANVLTF.

For this clonotype: A read error is the likely source, as a far larger clone sits one nucleotide away. CDR3 sequence (DNA): TGTGCCAGCAGTTCGTCGACAGGGGCGGTGGGGACCCAGTACTTC. It encodes CASSSSTGAVGTQYF. The chain is built from TRBV12-3 or TRBV12-4 and TRBJ2-4, with 8 bases identical to TRBD1. TRBJ2-5 explains the end of the DNA better; the J call may be wrong. The CDR3 totals 15 residues.

This clonotype was counted at least ten times. The chain links TRBV20-1 to TRBJ2-7, with 7 bases aligning to TRBD2. V was pared by 1 base and J by 0 bases, with 9 bases of the junction left unmatched. Germline loops: CDR1 DFQATT, CDR2 SNEGSKA (reference sequence). The CDR3 covers 16 residues. CDR3 coding DNA: TGCAGTGCTAGAGGTCTGCGGGAGCCCGCCTCCTACGAGCAGTACTTC. Residues: CSARGLREPASYEQYF.

Regarding this clonotype: One base separates it from a far larger clone, so it is likely a read error. The chain has TRBV7-9 and TRBJ2-1; D not resolved. The germline V gene encodes CDR1 SEHNR and CDR2 FQNEAQ (reference sequence). The V gene lost 1 base and the J gene lost 5 bases, with 6 bases spanning the gap. CDR3 length: 13 amino acids. The CDR3 protein is CASSLDLNNEQFF. As DNA, the CDR3 is TGTGCCAGCAGCTTAGACCTGAACAATGAGCAGTTCTTC.

The V gene is TRBV6-2 or TRBV6-3, the J gene TRBJ1-2; D may be TRBD1 (5 bases). Germline V lookup: CDR1 MNHEY, CDR2 SVGEGT. The CDR3 consists of 17 residues. V dropped 6 bases and J dropped 1 base, with 21 bases sitting between them. This chain's CDR3 is CASRDPTVIPINYGYTF. The CDR3 region has the DNA TGTGCCAGCAGAGACCCGACAGTTATCCCCATTAACTATGGCTACACCTTC.

This clonotype appeared many times. V gene TRBV12-3 or TRBV12-4 combines with J gene TRBJ2-7, with D tentatively TRBD2 (5 bases). This CDR3 contains 15 residues. V lost 1 base and J 2 bases, leaving 12 bases between the germline ends. The CDR3 sequence: CASSLVTGITYEQYF. In DNA form, the CDR3 reads TGTGCCAGCAGTTTAGTAACGGGGATAACCTACGAGCAGTACTTC.

This clonotype was seen at least ten times. V is TRBV12-3 or TRBV12-4 and J is TRBJ2-4; 11 bases align to TRBD2. The CDR3 is 17 residues long. V shed 6 bases and J 2 bases; nucleotides not matched to a gene: 9. The CDR3 spells CASRKSLAGGSKNIQYF. CDR3 coding DNA: TGTGCCAGCAGGAAGTCCCTAGCGGGAGGTTCCAAAAACATTCAGTACTTC.